These T cell receptor beta chains were read from a single sample in a study of response to subunit inactivated influenza vaccine. TCRdb reanalysed the RT-PCR reads using MiXCR and keeps one entry per CDR3 protein. The sample consists of 500,000 to 550,000 distinct CDR3 sequences, 20% to 25% of them appearing once. The same specimen was also included in a second study, on T cells expressing NK-cell markers.

The sample here was CD4+ T cells sorted from PBMCs, taken 12 days after vaccination. Source of these receptors: a man aged 45-65 years who received an inactivated influenza vaccine. The CDR3 runs from the conserved cysteine through the conserved F or W. D genes are given only for firm matches. Where a row states a size, it is once, few, many or the class of an expanded clone; other rows omit it.

v_gene,len,j_gene,abundance,d_gene,CDR3nt,CDR3aa
TRBV5-1,13,TRBJ1-5,few,TRBD1,TGCGCCAGCAGCCAAACCGGACAGGGAGCCCAGCATTTT,CASSQTGQGAQHF
TRBV2,14,TRBJ1-5,NA,NA,TGTGCCAGCAGTGTGGCTACAGGGTCCCAGCCCCAGCATTTT,CASSVATGSQPQHF
TRBV5-1,16,TRBJ2-1,few,NA,TGCGCCAGCAGCTTGGATGCAGGGGCTGGGGGAAATGAGCAGTTCTTC,CASSLDAGAGGNEQFF
TRBV20-1,13,TRBJ2-1,NA,NA,TGCAGTGCTAGCGGGGGAAACTACAATGAGCAGTTCTTC,CSASGGNYNEQFF
TRBV27,15,TRBJ2-7,NA,TRBD1,TGTGCCAGCAGTTACAGAGGACAGGGGCTCTACGAGCAGTACTTC,CASSYRGQGLYEQYF
TRBV9,15,TRBJ2-1,NA,NA,TGTGCCAGCAGCCCTTGGGGGGCGTCCTACAATGAGCAGTTCTTC,CASSPWGASYNEQFF
TRBV20-1,13,TRBJ2-7,NA,NA,TGCAGTGCTAGGATCCAGAGGCCTTACGAGCAGTACTTC,CSARIQRPYEQYF
TRBV29-1,11,TRBJ2-7,NA,NA,TGCAGCGTTACAGGGAACTACGAGCAGTACTTC,CSVTGNYEQYF
TRBV15,13,TRBJ1-5,NA,NA,TGTGCCACCAGCAGAGATCGTAATCAGCCCCAGCATTTT,CATSRDRNQPQHF
TRBV5-1,16,TRBJ1-1,few,NA,TGCGCCAGCAGCAACCGGGAAACTTCCCCGGACACTGAAGCTTTCTTT,CASSNRETSPDTEAFF
TRBV20-1,13,TRBJ1-1,few,TRBD1,TGCCGTCCCGGGACAGGGGATCCAGCTGAAGCTTTCTTT,CRPGTGDPAEAFF
TRBV3-1,13,TRBJ1-2,few,NA,TGTGCCAGCAGCCAAGGTCAATTGGGAGGCTACACCTTC,CASSQGQLGGYTF
TRBV7-9,15,TRBJ1-4,NA,TRBD1,TGTGCCAGCAGCTTAGCGCTCTCAGGGGGTGAAAAACTGTTTTTT,CASSLALSGGEKLFF
TRBV20-1,13,TRBJ2-7,many,TRBD2,TGCAGCGCCCAACAAGCGGGAGGATACGAGCAGTACTTC,CSAQQAGGYEQYF
TRBV11-1,18,TRBJ2-3,few,TRBD1,TGTGCCAGCAGCTCAGGGGGCTTGGCTCGAACTAGCACAGATACGCAGTATTTT,CASSSGGLARTSTDTQYF
TRBV10-3,12,TRBJ2-7,few,TRBD1,TGTGCCATCAGCAGGGGGAACTACGAGCAGTACTTC,CAISRGNYEQYF
TRBV28,18,TRBJ2-7,NA,NA,TGTGCCAGCAGTTCGTCGCCGGGACTGGGGACGCATTTAGACGAGCAGTACTTC,CASSSSPGLGTHLDEQYF
TRBV4-1,16,TRBJ2-5,NA,TRBD2,TGCGCCAGCAGGGGCGGTAGAGGCGGGGGGCGGGAGACCCAGCACTTC,CASRGGRGGGRETQHF
TRBV6-1,15,TRBJ1-6,few,TRBD1,TGTGCCAGCAGTCCCAGGACAGGGCTTAATTCACCCCTCCACTTT,CASSPRTGLNSPLHF
TRBV7-3,12,TRBJ2-1,NA,NA,TGTGCCAGCAGCACCGGAAGGGGTGAGCAGTTCTTC,CASSTGRGEQFF
TRBV4-2,13,TRBJ1-5,few,NA,TGTGCCAGCAGCCAACGGGACAATCAGCCCCAGCATTTT,CASSQRDNQPQHF
TRBV7-3,12,TRBJ2-3,few,NA,TGTGCCAGCAGCCCCTCCACGGGTACGCAGTATTTT,CASSPSTGTQYF
TRBV6-1,14,TRBJ2-7,NA,TRBD2,TGTGCCAGCAGTACGGGACTAGAGCAGGCCGAGCAGTACTTC,CASSTGLEQAEQYF
TRBV20-1,13,TRBJ2-1,NA,TRBD1,TGCAGTGCTACCTCCTTGGACAGGGGAAAGCAGTTCTTC,CSATSLDRGKQFF
TRBV20-1,14,TRBJ2-1,NA,NA,TGCAGTGCTAGCGGGGGCCTCCCTACCAATGAGCAGTTCTTC,CSASGGLPTNEQFF
TRBV29-1,15,TRBJ2-3,NA,TRBD2,TGCAGCGTTGGCGGGGGGGCTCCAAGCACAGATACGCAGTATTTT,CSVGGGAPSTDTQYF
TRBV7-9,15,TRBJ2-3,few,TRBD1,TGTGCCAGCAGCTTCCGCAGGGGGCGCACAGATACGCAGTATTTT,CASSFRRGRTDTQYF
TRBV6-5,18,TRBJ2-7,few,NA,TGTGCCAGCAGTTACGCGACCCCTCGGGTAGTTAACCCCTACGAGCAGTACTTC,CASSYATPRVVNPYEQYF
TRBV4-1,15,TRBJ1-5,few,TRBD1,TGCGCCAGCAGCGGGGGGACAGACTTCTTTCAGCCCCAGCATTTT,CASSGGTDFFQPQHF
TRBV7-3,11,TRBJ2-1,NA,NA,TGTGCCAGCAGCGGGGGACGTACCCCATTCTTC,CASSGGRTPFF
TRBV7-8,17,TRBJ2-7,NA,TRBD2,TGTGCCAGCAGCTTAGGAGGAATAGCGGGAATCACCTACGAGCAGTACTTC,CASSLGGIAGITYEQYF
TRBV20-1,14,TRBJ2-5,NA,NA,TGCAGTGCTAGACGGCCGGGGGTCCAAGAGACCCAGTACTTC,CSARRPGVQETQYF
TRBV6-2/TRBV6-3,16,TRBJ2-3,few,TRBD1,TGTGCCAGCAGTTCCGGCTTAGGGGGCTTCACAGATACGCAGTATTTT,CASSSGLGGFTDTQYF
TRBV2,14,TRBJ1-5,NA,NA,TGTGCCAGCAGGCTCCGGGACCATAATCAGCCCCAGCATTTT,CASRLRDHNQPQHF
TRBV15,15,TRBJ2-3,few,NA,TGTGCCACCAGCAGAGATCCAGGCAGAGGGAATACGCAGTATTTT,CATSRDPGRGNTQYF
TRBV29-1,11,TRBJ2-2,few,NA,TGCAGCTTGGGGGTCACCGGGGAGCTGTTTTTT,CSLGVTGELFF
TRBV9,16,TRBJ1-1,once,NA,TGTGCCAGCAGCGTAGCTATTGGGACACCGAACACTGAAGCTTTCTTT,CASSVAIGTPNTEAFF
TRBV7-9,17,TRBJ2-3,few,TRBD1,TGTGCCAGCAGCCTTCGGGGACAGCCAACTAGCACAGATACGCAGTATTTT,CASSLRGQPTSTDTQYF
TRBV6-2/TRBV6-3,15,TRBJ2-3,few,NA,TGTGCCAGCAGTTACTCGGGACTCAACACAGATACGCAGTATTTT,CASSYSGLNTDTQYF
TRBV6-2/TRBV6-3,17,TRBJ2-3,NA,TRBD1,TGTGCCAGCAGGGCGGACAGGGCGAGGGCCGTCCGATATACGCAGTATTTT,CASRADRARAVRYTQYF
TRBV12-3/TRBV12-4,17,TRBJ2-7,NA,NA,TGTGCCAGCAGTTTAACCGGCAGCTCCTATATCTCCTACGAGCAGTACTTC,CASSLTGSSYISYEQYF
TRBV28,12,TRBJ1-1,few,NA,TGTGCCAGCAGTTCCTTGGGAAATGAAGCTTTCTTT,CASSSLGNEAFF
TRBV5-1,15,TRBJ1-4,NA,NA,TGCGCCAGCAGCTTGGCAGAGGGATCCCGTGATGAACTGTTTTTT,CASSLAEGSRDELFF
TRBV5-1,17,TRBJ1-6,few,TRBD1,TGCGCCAGCAGCCTACGGACAGGGCGTGCATATAATTCACCCCTCCACTTT,CASSLRTGRAYNSPLHF
TRBV12-3/TRBV12-4,15,TRBJ2-3,few,NA,TGTGCCAGCAGTTTAGGCACAGGCCAACTAGCCACGCAGTATTTT,CASSLGTGQLATQYF
TRBV20-1,16,TRBJ2-7,NA,TRBD2,TGCAGTGCTAGTAGACTAGCGGGAGGGAGGTCCTACGAGCAGTACTTC,CSASRLAGGRSYEQYF
TRBV6-2/TRBV6-3,17,TRBJ2-7,NA,TRBD1,TGTGCCAGCAGTTACCCCTCCCGACAGGGAATTTCCTACGAGCAGTACTTC,CASSYPSRQGISYEQYF
TRBV18,14,TRBJ1-1,NA,NA,TGTGCCAGCTCACCAGGTTTCAGGAACACTGAAGCTTTCTTT,CASSPGFRNTEAFF
TRBV6-5,11,TRBJ2-7,many,NA,TGTGCCAGCAGTGGGGGCTACGAGCAGTACTTC,CASSGGYEQYF
TRBV4-3,14,TRBJ2-3,NA,NA,TGCGCCAGCAGCCAACAAAACAGGGCAGATACGCAGTATTTT,CASSQQNRADTQYF
TRBV10-3,13,TRBJ2-7,NA,NA,TGTGCCGCCTCGGAGACCCCGGGATACGAGCAGTACTTC,CAASETPGYEQYF
TRBV20-1,15,TRBJ2-1,NA,NA,TGCAGTGCTAGAGATAGGCGGGGAGGCTGGTATGAGCAGTTCTTC,CSARDRRGGWYEQFF
TRBV2,14,TRBJ1-1,NA,NA,TGTGCCAGCAGGATGGACGGTCTGAACACTGAAGCTTTCTTT,CASRMDGLNTEAFF